This T cell receptor beta chain was observed in a study of blood T cell repertoires in COVID-19 (dated by TCRdb to 2020 to 2022). Concerning the study at large: Samples from collaborators originated in the United States, Italy and Spain and spanned both the acute and convalescent phases of COVID-19. Where available, HLA class I and class II types were taken from metadata supplied by the sample provider and were not determined by assay-based typing. The samples were drawn from the first 160 participants of the ongoing ImmuneRACE study and from 1,254 subjects provided by 6 global collaborators. The repertoires were released in a freely available public database meant as a resource for research on the immune response to SARS-CoV-2. Sample metadata almost always included a de-identified subject ID, COVID-19 status, age in years and sex. Deeply sampled blood TCRbeta repertoires from subjects exposed to, actively infected with, or recovered from COVID-19 were included in the dataset. The material from the prospective study consisted of cDNA or gDNA derived from T cells, B-cell-depleted T cells, or PBMCs. What the work shows at the level of the full study, not this receptor alone: The quantity of clinical and demographic metadata differed by source and by participant and was supplied without curation.

On this clone itself: Which antigen it targets is not known. It has no much larger one-base neighbor in the sample; base qualities were not kept.

The immunoSEQ Assay, a bias-controlled multiplex PCR, was used to amplify TCRbeta CDR3 regions from genomic DNA. The paper's processing steps were these. Nucleated cell counts per sample were estimated from amplification of reference gene primers within the assay. To quantify the absolute abundance of each unique TCRbeta CDR3 rearrangement, sequence reads were collapsed and filtered. For each sample, productive Simpson clonality was calculated as the square root of Simpson's diversity index over productive rearrangements. TCRdb provides this immuneACCESS table in a form limited to in-frame rearrangements. Some clones are lacking; in checked studies, under half of them reflect an unresolved V gene, and why the rest are absent is not known. D and trimming come from the DNA, and the V and J calls and clone size come from that table. The sample table contains 300,000 or so clones; only one count was recorded for 70% to 90% of them. The ten largest clones capture around 3.9% of the sample.

From V the trimming removes 4 bases and from J it removes 3 bases, while the gene matches leave 5 bases of the junction unaccounted for. Sequences PRHDT (CDR1) and FYEKMQ (CDR2) are obtained from the germline V gene (reference sequence). The cysteine opens and the phenylalanine closes a CDR3 of 15 amino acids. Just CDR3 DNA is preserved here, 45 bases in frame from base 1. Collaborating institutions collected whole blood in K2EDTA tubes following their own protocols. Collaborator samples were shipped for TCRbeta analysis as frozen whole blood, isolated PBMCs, or DNA extracted from either sample type.

The TCR sequence derives from a woman between 45 and 65 years old with active or convalescent COVID-19. The sample was peripheral blood. This chain joins TRBV13 to TRBJ2-3, and TRBD1 aligns with 9 junction nucleotides. The CDR3 loop reads CASSSLQGATDTQYF. The sequenced DNA: TGTGCCAGCAGCTCTCTACAGGGGGCTACAGATACGCAGTATTTT.